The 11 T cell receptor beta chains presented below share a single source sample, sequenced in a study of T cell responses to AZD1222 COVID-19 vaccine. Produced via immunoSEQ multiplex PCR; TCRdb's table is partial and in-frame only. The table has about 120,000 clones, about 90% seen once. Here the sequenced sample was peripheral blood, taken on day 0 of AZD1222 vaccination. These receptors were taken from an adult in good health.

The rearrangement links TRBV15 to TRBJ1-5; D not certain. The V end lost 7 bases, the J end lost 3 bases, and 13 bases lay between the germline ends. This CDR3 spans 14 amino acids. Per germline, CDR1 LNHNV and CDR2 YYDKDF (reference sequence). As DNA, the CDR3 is TGTGCCACCAACGACAATGGGAACAATCAGCCCCAGCATTTT. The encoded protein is CATNDNGNNQPQHF.

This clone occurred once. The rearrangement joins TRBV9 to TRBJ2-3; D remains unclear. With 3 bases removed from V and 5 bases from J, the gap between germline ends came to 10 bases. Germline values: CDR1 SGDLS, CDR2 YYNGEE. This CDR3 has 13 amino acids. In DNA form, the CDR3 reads TGTGCCAGCAGCGCCTGGGATGTAGATACGCAGTATTTT. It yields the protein CASSAWDVDTQYF.

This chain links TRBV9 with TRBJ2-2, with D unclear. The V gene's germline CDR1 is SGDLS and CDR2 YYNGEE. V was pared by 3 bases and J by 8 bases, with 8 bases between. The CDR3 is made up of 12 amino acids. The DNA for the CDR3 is TGTGCCAGCAGCGCCCTAATTGGGGAGCTGTTTTTT. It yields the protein CASSALIGELFF.

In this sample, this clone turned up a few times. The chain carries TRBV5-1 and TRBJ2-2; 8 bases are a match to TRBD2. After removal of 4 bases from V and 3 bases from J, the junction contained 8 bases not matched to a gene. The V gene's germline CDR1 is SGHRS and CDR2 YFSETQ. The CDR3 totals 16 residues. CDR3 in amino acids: CASSGTGGADTGELFF. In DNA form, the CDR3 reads TGCGCCAGCAGCGGAACCGGGGGGGCGGACACCGGGGAGCTGTTTTTT.

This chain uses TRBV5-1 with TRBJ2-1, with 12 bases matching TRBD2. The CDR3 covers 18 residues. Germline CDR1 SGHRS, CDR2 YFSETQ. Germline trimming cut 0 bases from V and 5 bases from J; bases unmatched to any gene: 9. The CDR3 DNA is TGCGCCAGCAGCTTGGGAGCGACTAGCGGGAGAGTGAACAATGAGCAGTTCTTC. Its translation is CASSLGATSGRVNNEQFF.

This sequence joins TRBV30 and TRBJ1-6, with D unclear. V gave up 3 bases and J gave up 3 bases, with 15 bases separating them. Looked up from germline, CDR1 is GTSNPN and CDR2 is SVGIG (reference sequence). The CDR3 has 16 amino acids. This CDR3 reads CAWSGRGNSYNSPLHF. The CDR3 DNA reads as TGTGCCTGGAGCGGTAGAGGGAATAGCTATAATTCACCCCTCCACTTT.

The CDR3 region has the DNA TGTGCCAGCAGTTTTGGGGGGGAGACCCAGTACTTC. Translating it yields CASSFGGETQYF. V gene TRBV12-3 or TRBV12-4 combines with J gene TRBJ2-5; D perhaps matches TRBD2 (6 bases). Trimming pared 3 bases from V and 5 bases from J, leaving 7 bases between. This CDR3 comprises 12 residues.

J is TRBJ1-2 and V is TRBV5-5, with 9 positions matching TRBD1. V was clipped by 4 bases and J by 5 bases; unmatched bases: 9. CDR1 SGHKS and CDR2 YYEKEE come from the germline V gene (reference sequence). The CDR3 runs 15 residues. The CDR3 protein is CASSTWAGTGYGYTF. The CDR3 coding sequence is TGTGCCAGCAGCACCTGGGCTGGGACAGGGTATGGCTACACCTTC.

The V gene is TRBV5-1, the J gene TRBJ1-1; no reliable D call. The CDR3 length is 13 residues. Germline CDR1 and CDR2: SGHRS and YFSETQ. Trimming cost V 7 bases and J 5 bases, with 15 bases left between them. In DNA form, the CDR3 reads TGCGCCAGCTCAGGAAGGACGCTGACTGAAGCTTTCTTT. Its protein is CASSGRTLTEAFF.

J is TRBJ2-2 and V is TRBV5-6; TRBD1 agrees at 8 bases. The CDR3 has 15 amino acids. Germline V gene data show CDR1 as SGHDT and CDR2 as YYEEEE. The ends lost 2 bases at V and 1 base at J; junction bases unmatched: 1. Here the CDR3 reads CASSLGQGNTGELFF. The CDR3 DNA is TGTGCCAGCAGCTTAGGACAGGGGAACACCGGGGAGCTGTTTTTT.

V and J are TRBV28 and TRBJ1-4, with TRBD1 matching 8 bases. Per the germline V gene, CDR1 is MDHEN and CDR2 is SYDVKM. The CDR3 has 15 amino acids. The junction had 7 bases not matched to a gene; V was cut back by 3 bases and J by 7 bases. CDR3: CASSLSRGRGEKLFF. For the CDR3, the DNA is TGTGCCAGCAGTTTGAGCAGGGGGCGCGGTGAAAAACTGTTTTTT.